The rows below give T cell receptor beta chains drawn from one sample of a study of blood T cells in healthy people across ages. TCRdb reprocessed the 5' RACE reads via MiXCR and lists one record per CDR3 protein. Among some 890,000 distinct CDR3 sequences, almost 30% were seen once, and the ten largest hold approximately 10%. This same sample was also part of a study on T cells of mothers and their children.

Sequences were obtained from blood. These TCRs come from a middle-aged woman in good health. Each CDR3 is given with its conserved first and last residue. The order of the fields is D gene, J gene, V gene, clone size, CDR3 protein, CDR3 DNA. The D gene is left open where the match is weak. Expanded clones are given a class, and other clones once, few, many or no size at all.

d_gene: .; j_gene: TRBJ1-1; v_gene: TRBV5-1; abundance: many; CDR3aa: CASSFRTHTEAFF; CDR3nt: TGCGCCAGCAGCTTCCGAACACACACTGAAGCTTTCTTT
d_gene: .; j_gene: TRBJ2-3; v_gene: TRBV20-1; abundance: .; CDR3aa: CSASGEKHTQYF; CDR3nt: TGCAGTGCTAGCGGGGAAAAACATACGCAGTATTTT
d_gene: .; j_gene: TRBJ2-3; v_gene: TRBV3-1; abundance: few; CDR3aa: CASSQTGRGDTQYF; CDR3nt: TGTGCCAGCAGCCAAACTGGACGGGGAGATACGCAGTATTTT
d_gene: .; j_gene: TRBJ1-1; v_gene: TRBV12-3/TRBV12-4; abundance: .; CDR3aa: CASSYDKRAEAFF; CDR3nt: TGTGCCAGCAGTTACGACAAGAGGGCTGAAGCTTTCTTT
d_gene: .; j_gene: TRBJ1-5; v_gene: TRBV12-3/TRBV12-4; abundance: .; CDR3aa: CASRARAPKGQPQHF; CDR3nt: TGTGCCAGCAGAGCCCGGGCTCCTAAGGGGCAGCCCCAGCATTTT
d_gene: .; j_gene: TRBJ1-5; v_gene: TRBV6-5; abundance: .; CDR3aa: CASRSEGNQPQHF; CDR3nt: TGTGCCAGCAGAAGCGAGGGCAATCAGCCCCAGCATTTT
d_gene: .; j_gene: TRBJ2-1; v_gene: TRBV20-1; abundance: .; CDR3aa: CSGLTPYNEQFF; CDR3nt: TGCAGTGGACTAACACCCTACAATGAGCAGTTCTTC
d_gene: .; j_gene: TRBJ1-4; v_gene: TRBV20-1; abundance: .; CDR3aa: CSVPGRTNEKLFF; CDR3nt: TGCAGTGTTCCGGGACGGACAAATGAAAAACTGTTTTTT
d_gene: TRBD2; j_gene: TRBJ2-5; v_gene: TRBV15; abundance: .; CDR3aa: CATSSQRGIAGYQETQYF; CDR3nt: TGTGCCACCAGCAGCCAGCGGGGCATAGCGGGGTACCAAGAGACCCAGTACTTC
d_gene: TRBD1; j_gene: TRBJ2-2; v_gene: TRBV6-7; abundance: .; CDR3aa: CASSYTFEKGQGSTGELFF; CDR3nt: TGTGCCAGCAGTTACACCTTCGAGAAAGGACAGGGTAGCACCGGGGAGCTGTTTTTT
d_gene: TRBD1; j_gene: TRBJ2-3; v_gene: TRBV3-1; abundance: .; CDR3aa: CASSQGQSDTQYF; CDR3nt: TGTGCCAGCAGCCAGGGACAGTCAGATACGCAGTATTTT
d_gene: .; j_gene: TRBJ1-1; v_gene: TRBV27; abundance: few; CDR3aa: CASSFSPRGALTEAFF; CDR3nt: TGTGCCAGCAGTTTTTCCCCTCGGGGGGCCCTCACTGAAGCTTTCTTT
d_gene: .; j_gene: TRBJ2-1; v_gene: TRBV3-1; abundance: once; CDR3aa: CASSQALGIGYNGQFF; CDR3nt: TGTGCCAGCAGCCAGGCCCTCGGAATAGGGTACAATGGGCAGTTCTTC
d_gene: TRBD1; j_gene: TRBJ2-7; v_gene: TRBV29-1; abundance: many; CDR3aa: CSVDAQGGYEQYF; CDR3nt: TGCAGCGTTGACGCACAGGGGGGATACGAGCAGTACTTC
d_gene: .; j_gene: TRBJ1-2; v_gene: TRBV20-1; abundance: many; CDR3aa: CSAIGAGFQNYGYTF; CDR3nt: TGCAGTGCTATCGGGGCGGGGTTCCAAAACTATGGCTACACCTTC
d_gene: TRBD1; j_gene: TRBJ1-1; v_gene: TRBV13; abundance: few; CDR3aa: CASSLIGQAYTEAFF; CDR3nt: TGTGCCAGCAGCTTAATTGGACAGGCCTACACTGAAGCTTTCTTT